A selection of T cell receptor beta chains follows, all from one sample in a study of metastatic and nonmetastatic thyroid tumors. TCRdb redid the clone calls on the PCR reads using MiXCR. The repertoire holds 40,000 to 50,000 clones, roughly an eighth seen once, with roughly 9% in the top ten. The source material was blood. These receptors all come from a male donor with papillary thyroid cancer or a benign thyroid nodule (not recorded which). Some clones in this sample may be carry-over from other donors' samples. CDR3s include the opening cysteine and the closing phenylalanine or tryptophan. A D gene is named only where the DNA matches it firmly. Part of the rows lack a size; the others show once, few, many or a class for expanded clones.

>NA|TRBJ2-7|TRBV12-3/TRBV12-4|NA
TGTGTCAGCAGTTTCGCCGAAGGGATATACGAGCAGTACTTC
CVSSFAEGIYEQYF
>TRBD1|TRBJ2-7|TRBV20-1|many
TGCAGTGCTAGAGACTCCGGGACAGGGGCGGAGGAGCAGTACTTC
CSARDSGTGAEEQYF
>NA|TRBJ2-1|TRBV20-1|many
TGCAGTGCTAGTCCCCGGTCCCCCTCTTACAATGAGCAGTTCTTC
CSASPRSPSYNEQFF
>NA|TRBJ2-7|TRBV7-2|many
TGTGCCAGCAGCTTAGTTTCGGCAGGGAATCCCTACGAGCAGTACTTC
CASSLVSAGNPYEQYF
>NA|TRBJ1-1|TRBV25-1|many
TGTGCCAGCAGTGAAGGTTGGGCCACTGAAGCTTTCTTT
CASSEGWATEAFF
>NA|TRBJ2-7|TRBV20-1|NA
TGCAGTGCCCCGACTAGGGCTGGCTACGAGCAGTACTTC
CSAPTRAGYEQYF
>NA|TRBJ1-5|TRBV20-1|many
TGCAGTGCGTTGCCACCTAGCAATCAGCCCCAGCATTTT
CSALPPSNQPQHF
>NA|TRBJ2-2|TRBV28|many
TGTGCCAGCACCGCCCTGGATGGGGGAGGTTTTACCGGGGAGCTGTTTTTT
CASTALDGGGFTGELFF
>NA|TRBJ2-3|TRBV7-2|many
TGTGCCAGCAGCCCGTATATGAGCACAGATACGCAGTATTTT
CASSPYMSTDTQYF
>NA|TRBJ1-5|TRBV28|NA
TGTGCCAGCAGAGGCCGGGGTTATCAGCCCCAGCATTTT
CASRGRGYQPQHF
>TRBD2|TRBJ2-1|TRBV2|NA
TGTGCCAGCAGGCAGGGACTAGCGGGAGGAATAAGATTCAATGAGCAGTTCTTC
CASRQGLAGGIRFNEQFF
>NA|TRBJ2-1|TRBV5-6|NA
TGTGCCAGCAGCTTTAAGGGCCCGTACAATGAGCAGTTCTTC
CASSFKGPYNEQFF
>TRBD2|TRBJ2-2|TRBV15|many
TGTGCCACCAGCAGAGATCAAGCGGGAGGCCTTGGGGGCGGGGAGCTGTTTTTT
CATSRDQAGGLGGGELFF
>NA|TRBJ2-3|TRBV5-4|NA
TGTGCCAGCAGCTTGAGGCTCGGGGGTACATATACGCAGTATTTT
CASSLRLGGTYTQYF
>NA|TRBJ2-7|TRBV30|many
TGTGCCTGGAGTGTACAGGGTCGCGAGCAGTACTTC
CAWSVQGREQYF
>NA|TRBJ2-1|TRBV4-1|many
TGCGCCAGCAGCCAAGGTCCCTACAATGAGCAGTTCTTC
CASSQGPYNEQFF
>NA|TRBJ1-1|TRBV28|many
TGTGCCAGCAGGGCTGGGTTAATGAACACTGAAGCTTTCTTT
CASRAGLMNTEAFF
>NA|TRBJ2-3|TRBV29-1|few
TGCAGCGTCGATGGCGTAGTCACAGATACGCAGTGTTTT
CSVDGVVTDTQCF
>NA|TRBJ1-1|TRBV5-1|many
TGCGCCAGCAGCTTCGGGGGAGTGGACACTGAAGCTTTCTTT
CASSFGGVDTEAFF
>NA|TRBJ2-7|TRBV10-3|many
TGTGCCATCAGCCCCGGCTCGGGTGGCTCCTACGAGCAGTACTTC
CAISPGSGGSYEQYF
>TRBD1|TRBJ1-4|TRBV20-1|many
TGCAGTGCTAGAGAACAGGGGAATGAAAAACTGTTTTTT
CSAREQGNEKLFF
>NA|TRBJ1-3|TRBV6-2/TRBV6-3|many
TGTGCCAGCAGTTACTCGACCTCCAGGGGACCTTCTGGAAACACCATATATTTT
CASSYSTSRGPSGNTIYF
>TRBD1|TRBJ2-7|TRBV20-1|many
TGCAGTGCAACAGAACAGGGGAGCTCCTACGAGCAGTACTTC
CSATEQGSSYEQYF
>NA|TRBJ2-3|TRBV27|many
TGTGCCAGCAGCTCGGGCCTTTCGTTCCCCACAGATACGCAGTATTTT
CASSSGLSFPTDTQYF
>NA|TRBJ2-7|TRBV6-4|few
TGTGCCAGCGAAGGAGCAGCCACCGATTACGAGCAGTACTTC
CASEGAATDYEQYF
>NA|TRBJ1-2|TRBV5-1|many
TGCGCCAGCAGCCCGTATGGGGTTCTCTCCTGGGGCTACACCTTC
CASSPYGVLSWGYTF
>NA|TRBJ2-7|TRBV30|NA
TGTGCCTGGAGCCCTCCTTGGAGCTCCTACGAGCAGTACTTC
CAWSPPWSSYEQYF
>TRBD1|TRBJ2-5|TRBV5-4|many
TGTGCCAGCAGCTTGGCCGGAAGGGGGCTCCCGGAGACCCAGTACTTC
CASSLAGRGLPETQYF
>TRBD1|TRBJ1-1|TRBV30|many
TGTGCCTGGAGTGATGGTTGGACAGGGAACACTGAAGCTTTCTTT
CAWSDGWTGNTEAFF
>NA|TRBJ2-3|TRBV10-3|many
TGTGCCATCGGGAGGAGCACAGATACGCAGTATTTT
CAIGRSTDTQYF
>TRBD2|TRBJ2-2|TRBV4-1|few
TGCGCCAGCAGCCCACCCGGACTAGCGGGTCTGAACACCGGGGAGCTGTTTTTT
CASSPPGLAGLNTGELFF
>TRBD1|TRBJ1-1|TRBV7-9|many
TGTGCCAGCAGCACCGGGACAGTGAACACTGAAGCTTTCTTT
CASSTGTVNTEAFF
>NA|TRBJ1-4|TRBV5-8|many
TGTGCCAGCAGCTTGCCCCTTGGGACGGATCTTAATGAAAAACTGTTTTTT
CASSLPLGTDLNEKLFF
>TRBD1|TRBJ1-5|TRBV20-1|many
TGCAGTGCTAGCCCCAGGGGGGGGCCGGATAGCAATCAGCCCCAGCATTTT
CSASPRGGPDSNQPQHF
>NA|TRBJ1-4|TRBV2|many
TGTGCCAGCAGGATGGACACATCAACTAATGAAAAACTGTTTTTT
CASRMDTSTNEKLFF
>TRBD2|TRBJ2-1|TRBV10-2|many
TGCGCCAGCAGTGACCCCGGGACTAGTTACAATGAGCAGTTCTTC
CASSDPGTSYNEQFF
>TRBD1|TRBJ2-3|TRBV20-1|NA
TGCAGTGCTGGGAGACAGGGGGCGGCGGATACGCAGTATTTT
CSAGRQGAADTQYF
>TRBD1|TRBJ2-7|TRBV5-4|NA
TGTGCCAGCAGCTTAGGGGGCGGCTACGAGCAGTACTTC
CASSLGGGYEQYF
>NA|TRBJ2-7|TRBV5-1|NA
TGCGCCAGCAGCTGCACAGCGGGCTACGAGCAGTACTTC
CASSCTAGYEQYF
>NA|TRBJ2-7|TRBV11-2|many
TGTGCCAGCAGCTTAAGGAGTGTCGGTGGGAGCTCCTACGAGCAGTACTTC
CASSLRSVGGSSYEQYF
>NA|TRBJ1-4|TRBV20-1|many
TGCAGTGCTAGAGATCTACAGGGAAATAATGAAAAACTGTTTTTT
CSARDLQGNNEKLFF
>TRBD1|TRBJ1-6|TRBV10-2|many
TGCGCCAGCGGGGACAGCCGCGTGCCTTATTCACCCCTCCACTTT
CASGDSRVPYSPLHF
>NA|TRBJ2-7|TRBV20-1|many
TGCAGTGCTAGAGATCTAAGGACAGAGAACTACGAGCAGTACTTC
CSARDLRTENYEQYF
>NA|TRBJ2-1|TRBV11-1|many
TGTGCCAGCAGCTTAGCCCTCGTCTCCTACAATGAGCAGTTCTTC
CASSLALVSYNEQFF
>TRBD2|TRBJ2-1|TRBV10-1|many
TGCGCCAGCGCAAATAGCGGGAGTCATGAGCAGTTCTTC
CASANSGSHEQFF
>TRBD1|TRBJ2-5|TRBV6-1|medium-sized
TGTGCCAGCAGTGATGCGGAAGGGGGCGCGGAGACCCAGTACTTC
CASSDAEGGAETQYF
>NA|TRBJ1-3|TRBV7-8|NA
TGTGCCGGCATCCTGCGGACCTCTGGAAACACCATATATTTT
CAGILRTSGNTIYF
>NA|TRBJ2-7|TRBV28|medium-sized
TGTGCCAGCAGTCTAAGGGGGTCCACCTACGAGCAGTACTTC
CASSLRGSTYEQYF
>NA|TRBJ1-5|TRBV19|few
TGTGCCAGTAACAGGGTAGATCAGCCCCAGCATTTT
CASNRVDQPQHF
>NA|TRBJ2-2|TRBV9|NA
TGTGCCAGCAGCCCGCAAGTGGAGAACACCGGGGAGCTGTTTTTT
CASSPQVENTGELFF